Listed here are 32 T cell receptor beta chains from one sample, sequenced in a study of T cell responses to AZD1222 COVID-19 vaccine. Measured with immunoSEQ multiplex PCR; TCRdb has only the in-frame clones, and not every one. Of 150,000 or so clones in the sample, about 92% are singletons; the top ten hold approximately 1%. The source material was peripheral blood, sampled on day 0 of AZD1222 vaccination. All receptors come from an adult in good health.

The gene calls are TRBV7-2 and TRBJ2-3; D not certain. Looked up from germline, CDR1 is SGHTA and CDR2 is FQGNSA. The CDR3 contains 15 residues. V was pared by 5 bases and J by 4 bases, with 16 bases between. CDR3 DNA sequence: TGTGCCAGCAGCCCGATGACTGCGCGAGCAGATACGCAGTATTTT. Its protein is CASSPMTARADTQYF.

The chain joins TRBV9 to TRBJ1-2, with D hard to call. Germline V gene data show CDR1 as SGDLS and CDR2 as YYNGEE. The CDR3 is 15 residues long. The V and J ends lost 0 bases and 6 bases respectively, with 15 bases between them. DNA for the CDR3: TGTGCCAGCAGCGTAGGGTCTGCATCGGGAGATGGCTACACCTTC. Protein product: CASSVGSASGDGYTF.

This clone turned up a few times. This chain connects TRBV18 to TRBJ1-1; the D is unclear. Germline loops: CDR1 KGHSH, CDR2 LQKENI. The CDR3 is 15 residues long. V dropped 3 bases and J dropped 0 bases, with 11 bases sitting between them. The CDR3 DNA sequence: TGTGCCAGCTCACCGGGTTCCTACATGAACACTGAAGCTTTCTTT. Encoded protein: CASSPGSYMNTEAFF.

This rearrangement joins TRBV19 to TRBJ1-3; D ambiguous. Germline CDR1 is LNHDA and CDR2 is SQIVND (reference sequence). V was trimmed by 1 base and J by 0 bases, leaving 4 bases between them. The length of the CDR3 is 14 residues. The CDR3 spells CASSIGSSGNTIYF. The CDR3 coding sequence is TGTGCCAGTAGTATAGGAAGCTCTGGAAACACCATATATTTT.

CDR3 residues: CASSVDLLLHEQFF. DNA of the CDR3: TGTGCCAGCAGCGTAGACCTCTTGTTGCATGAGCAGTTCTTC. This chain links TRBV9 with TRBJ2-1; the D is unclear. The CDR3 covers 14 residues. Germline V gene data show CDR1 as SGDLS and CDR2 as YYNGEE. V was shortened by 0 bases and J by 8 bases, with 12 bases between the two germline ends.

The chain employs TRBV5-1 and TRBJ1-6; tentatively, D is TRBD1 (6 bases). Trimming pared 0 bases from V and 8 bases from J, leaving 9 bases between. Germline V gene sequence: CDR1 SGHRS, CDR2 YFSETQ. The CDR3 is made up of 14 amino acids. CDR3 DNA sequence: TGCGCCAGCAGCTTGGGACAGGTGGATTCACCCCTCCACTTT. It specifies CASSLGQVDSPLHF.

This sequence joins TRBV2 and TRBJ1-3; D ambiguous. This CDR3 region has 12 residues. CDR1 is SNHLY and CDR2 is FYNNEI in the germline V gene. The V gene lost 8 bases and the J gene lost 0 bases, with 5 bases spanning the gap. The CDR3 bases are TGTGCCAGCGTCTACTCTGGAAACACCATATATTTT. This gives the protein CASVYSGNTIYF.

J is TRBJ1-1 and V is TRBV30; D is uncertain. The V gene's germline CDR1 is GTSNPN and CDR2 SVGIG (reference sequence). The CDR3 runs 14 residues. The ends were cut back, 6 bases at V and 4 bases at J, with 18 bases in the middle. The CDR3 coding sequence is TGTGCCTGCCGAAGCGTGGGGAGGAGCACTGAAGCTTTCTTT. It codes for CACRSVGRSTEAFF.

This clone has just a few counts. The chain joins TRBV28 to TRBJ1-5; the D is unclear. Per the germline V gene, CDR1 is MDHEN and CDR2 is SYDVKM. Trimming pared 8 bases from V and 3 bases from J, leaving 11 bases between. The CDR3 totals 13 residues. The CDR3 coding sequence is TGTGCCAGCGGGTTAGCGAACAATCAGCCCCAGCATTTT. Protein sequence: CASGLANNQPQHF.

The chain links TRBV6-5 to TRBJ1-2, with 10 bases that match TRBD1. CDR1 is MNHEY and CDR2 is SVGAGI in the germline V gene. V was pared by 4 bases and J by 5 bases, with 4 bases of the junction left unmatched. The CDR3 loop spans 14 amino acids. CDR3 in DNA: TGTGCCAGCAGTTCGACAGGGGGCTGGTATGGCTACACCTTC. Residues: CASSSTGGWYGYTF.

A single count supports this clone. The chain joins TRBV6-5 to TRBJ1-1; TRBD1 matches 8 bases. Germline V gives CDR1 MNHEY, CDR2 SVGAGI. Losses at the gene ends were 2 bases for V and 11 bases for J; bases not matched to a gene: 13. CDR3 length: 15 amino acids. The CDR3 loop reads CASSYKTGAAVGAFF. The CDR3 nucleotides read TGTGCCAGCAGTTACAAGACAGGGGCCGCTGTAGGGGCTTTCTTT.

The chain recombines TRBV4-1 with TRBJ1-1; 11 bases fit TRBD1. CDR3 length: 16 amino acids. The germline CDR1 and CDR2 sequences are MGHRA and YSYEKL. V was clipped by 1 base and J by 5 bases; unmatched bases: 6. In DNA form, the CDR3 reads TGCGCCAGCAGCCAAGCGACCGGGACAGGGGGGACTGAAGCTTTCTTT. It translates to CASSQATGTGGTEAFF.

The V gene is TRBV6-5, the J gene TRBJ2-7; D gene ambiguous. The V end was cut by 2 bases, the J end by 2 bases, with 10 bases between. Looked up from germline, CDR1 is MNHEY and CDR2 is SVGAGI. The CDR3 covers 14 residues. The CDR3 region is CASSYRAGPYEQYF. The CDR3 DNA sequence: TGTGCCAGCAGTTACCGGGCAGGACCCTACGAGCAGTACTTC.

The chain carries TRBV29-1 and TRBJ2-1; the D gene is possibly TRBD2 (5 bases). CDR1 and CDR2 from the germline V gene are SQVTM and ANQGSEA. Deletions cut 7 bases from V and 6 bases from J, with 16 bases between. There are 13 residues in the CDR3. The CDR3 is CSAGLMRFNEQFF. The CDR3 region has the DNA TGCAGCGCCGGACTGATGAGGTTCAATGAGCAGTTCTTC.

The rearrangement uses TRBV9 and TRBJ2-4; 13 positions match TRBD2. Trimming took 3 bases from V and 0 from J; bases not matched to a gene: 12. This CDR3 spans 20 amino acids. The V gene's germline CDR1 is SGDLS and CDR2 YYNGEE. CDR3 sequence reads: CASSATTSGGLNLAKNIQYF. CDR3 DNA: TGTGCCAGCAGCGCAACGACTAGCGGGGGGCTCAATCTAGCCAAAAACATTCAGTACTTC.

This clone was found a few times. As DNA, the CDR3 is TGCGCCAGCAGCCAAGCGACAGGGGGAAGGTTCTATGGCTACACCTTC. It specifies CASSQATGGRFYGYTF. V usage is TRBV4-3 and J usage is TRBJ1-2; TRBD1 aligns across 9 bases. The CDR3 totals 16 residues. Trimming at V came to 1 base and at J to 4 bases, leaving 7 bases not matched to a gene. Germline lookup yields CDR1 LGHNA and CDR2 YSLEER.

The V call is TRBV6-2 or TRBV6-3, the J call TRBJ2-5, with D possibly matching TRBD1 (6 bases). Trimming removed 4 bases at V and 4 bases at J, with 16 bases between. The germline V gene has CDR1 MNHEY and CDR2 SVGEGT. This CDR3 is built from 15 residues. Here the CDR3 DNA reads TGTGCCAGCAGTTCCCCAGGTCAGGGGCGAGAGACCCAGTACTTC. Translating it yields CASSSPGQGRETQYF.

The rearrangement joins TRBV11-3 to TRBJ1-3, with D unclear. This CDR3 contains 15 residues. With 4 bases removed from V and 0 bases from J, the gap between germline ends came to 10 bases. Germline V gene data show CDR1 as SGHNT and CDR2 as YENEEA. CDR3 in amino acids: CASSYSYSSGNTIYF. The CDR3 DNA is TGTGCCAGCAGCTACAGTTACAGCTCTGGAAACACCATATATTTT.

This clone has more than one count but fewer than ten. V is TRBV18 and J is TRBJ1-2; D ambiguous. CDR1 and CDR2 (germline): KGHSH, LQKENI. The CDR3 totals 13 residues. Deletions cut 2 bases from V and 6 bases from J, with 10 bases between. In DNA, the CDR3 is TGTGCCAGCTCACCAAATTCACTCGATGGCTACACCTTC. It encodes CASSPNSLDGYTF.

This chain links TRBV2 with TRBJ1-5; no clear D. The CDR3 contains 16 residues. The V end lost 8 bases, the J end lost 3 bases, and 20 bases lay between the germline ends. Germline V CDR1 and CDR2: SNHLY, FYNNEI. CDR3 amino acids: CASAREGGIFNQPQHF. DNA of the CDR3: TGTGCCAGCGCCCGCGAGGGCGGCATATTCAATCAGCCCCAGCATTTT.

This clone was picked up a small number of times. This chain links TRBV5-1 with TRBJ1-4; 7 nucleotides align to TRBD1. Germline lookup yields CDR1 SGHRS and CDR2 YFSETQ. The CDR3 is made up of 15 amino acids. V lost 4 bases to trimming and J lost 5 bases; unmatched junction nucleotides: 8. This chain's CDR3 is CASSPRTGANEKLFF. The DNA of the CDR3 is TGCGCCAGCAGCCCCAGGACAGGTGCGAATGAAAAACTGTTTTTT.

This chain connects TRBV7-8 to TRBJ1-4; 10 bases fit TRBD1. The V and J ends lost 2 bases and 6 bases, in that order; junction bases with no gene match: 3. The CDR3 has 15 residues. Germline V gene data show CDR1 as SGHVS and CDR2 as FQNEAQ. CDR3 sequence (DNA): TGTGCCAGCAGCTTAAAGACAGGGGGCTATGAAAAACTGTTTTTT. Amino acid sequence: CASSLKTGGYEKLFF.

The chain couples TRBV5-1 to TRBJ1-2, with D uncertain. V gave up 4 bases and J gave up 8 bases, with 12 bases separating them. CDR3 size: 12 residues. The germline V gene has CDR1 SGHRS and CDR2 YFSETQ. The CDR3 DNA is TGCGCCAGCAGCGCCGGGCCGTGGGGCTACACCTTC. This codes for CASSAGPWGYTF.

This sequence joins TRBV3-1 (or the pseudogene TRBV3-2) and TRBJ1-6; D is unclear. This CDR3 spans 14 amino acids. Germline values: CDR1 LGHDT, CDR2 YNNKEL (reference sequence). Trimming took 4 bases from V and 9 from J, leaving 13 bases between them. The CDR3 here is CASSPQVRGSPLHF. CDR3 bases: TGTGCCAGCAGCCCGCAGGTCCGGGGTTCACCCCTCCACTTT.

V gene TRBV5-1 combines with J gene TRBJ1-4, with a tentative D call TRBD1 (5 bases). CDR1 is SGHRS and CDR2 is YFSETQ in the germline V gene. The length of the CDR3 is 15 residues. Trimming removed 0 bases at V and 5 bases at J, with 11 bases between. For the CDR3, the DNA is TGCGCCAGCAGCTTGGAGGGAGGGGTAAATGAAAAACTGTTTTTT. Its protein product is CASSLEGGVNEKLFF.

Concerning this clone: The CDR3 end shows no conserved phenylalanine or tryptophan, and so a read error is likely. No DNA is shown, since the ends of the CDR3 on it are uncertain; the CDR3 is the one TCRdb lists. This chain links TRBV23-1 with TRBJ1-2. TRBV23-1 counts as an open reading frame of uncertain function. 9 amino acids form the CDR3, both terminal residues included. CDR3 amino acids: CASSQTATG.

The rearrangement joins TRBV30 to TRBJ1-1; TRBD1 matches at 8 bases. The CDR3 spans 12 residues. V dropped 4 bases and J dropped 7; count of bases not matched to a gene: 5. Germline V gene sequence: CDR1 GTSNPN, CDR2 SVGIG (reference sequence). In DNA, the CDR3 is TGTGCCTGGACCGACAGGGGAATTGAAGCTTTCTTT. It translates to CAWTDRGIEAFF.

The chain is built from TRBV5-1 and TRBJ2-1; D not certain. The germline CDR1 and CDR2 sequences are SGHRS and YFSETQ. V was pared by 1 base and J by 6 bases, with 8 bases between. The CDR3 is 13 amino acids. Written as DNA, the CDR3 is TGCGCCAGCAGCTTGAGCAATAGCAATGAGCAGTTCTTC. This sequence encodes CASSLSNSNEQFF.

The chain recombines TRBV7-9 with TRBJ1-1; D uncertain. The CDR3 totals 13 residues. Germline V CDR1 and CDR2: SEHNR, FQNEAQ (reference sequence). Trimming cost V 5 bases and J 0 bases, with 7 bases left between them. The CDR3: CASSRQVNTEAFF. In DNA, the CDR3 is TGTGCCAGCAGCCGGCAGGTGAACACTGAAGCTTTCTTT.

The rearrangement links TRBV4-1 to TRBJ1-5, with D maybe TRBD1 (5 bases). There are 14 residues in the CDR3. Germline V gene sequence: CDR1 MGHRA, CDR2 YSYEKL. The V end lost 4 bases, the J end lost 8 bases, and 15 bases lay between the germline ends. The CDR3 protein is CASSLTGHSEPQHF. The CDR3 DNA reads TGCGCCAGCAGCCTCACTGGACACTCAGAGCCCCAGCATTTT.

This chain uses TRBV4-1 with TRBJ2-5; a possible D gene is TRBD1 (5 bases). Germline V gene lookup returns CDR1 MGHRA and CDR2 YSYEKL. The CDR3 runs 16 residues. V lost 1 base and J lost 1, with 13 bases in between. CDR3 loop: CASSQVPARAQETQYF. DNA of the CDR3: TGCGCCAGCAGCCAAGTCCCCGCCAGGGCCCAAGAGACCCAGTACTTC.

The genes are TRBV5-1 and TRBJ2-2; maybe TRBD1 (5 bases). The CDR3 is 14 residues long. Germline values: CDR1 SGHRS, CDR2 YFSETQ. The V end lost 6 bases, the J end lost 1 base, and 10 bases lay between the germline ends. This CDR3 is CASTYQGNTGELFF. The CDR3 bases are TGCGCCAGCACCTATCAGGGGAACACCGGGGAGCTGTTTTTT.